A selection of T cell receptor beta chains follows, all from one sample in a study of T cell responses to AZD1222 COVID-19 vaccine. Sequencing was performed with immunoSEQ multiplex PCR; in TCRdb, only in-frame clones are kept and a portion is missing. The sample has some 86,000 clones, around 80% seen once. The material sequenced was peripheral blood, taken on day 0 of AZD1222 vaccination. The receptors here all came from an adult in good health. Both conserved end residues are part of each CDR3. Each record gives: clone size, J gene, V gene, CDR3 length, D gene, CDR3 DNA, CDR3 protein. D genes are given only for firm matches. Part of the rows lack a size; the others show once, few, many or a class for expanded clones.

>NA|TRBJ2-5|TRBV14|11|NA
TGTGCCAGCAGCCAAGCTGGGACCCAGTACTTC
CASSQAGTQYF
>NA|TRBJ1-6|TRBV28|19|NA
TGTGCCAGCAGTTCTTCCAGTAGTCCGGGACCTCACTATAATTCACCCCTCCACTTT
CASSSSSSPGPHYNSPLHF
>NA|TRBJ2-1|TRBV10-1|13|TRBD1
TGCGCCAGCAGCAAACAGGGGTCGGATGAGCAGTTCTTC
CASSKQGSDEQFF
>few|TRBJ1-1|TRBV29-1|13|TRBD1
TGCAGCGTTGCCAAGGGACAGGACACTGAAGCTTTCTTT
CSVAKGQDTEAFF
>NA|TRBJ2-7|TRBV5-5|14|NA
TGTGCCAGCAGCTTGGGGCAGGGGTCTTACGAGCAGTACTTC
CASSLGQGSYEQYF
>few|TRBJ1-1|TRBV3-1/TRBV3-2|14|NA
TGTGCCAGCAGCCATTCTAACGGTAACACTGAAGCTTTCTTT
CASSHSNGNTEAFF
>NA|TRBJ1-2|TRBV5-6|13|TRBD1
TGTGCCAGCACCCTGCAGGGGGTCTATGGCTACACCTTC
CASTLQGVYGYTF
>few|TRBJ1-2|TRBV10-3|14|TRBD1
TGTGCCATCAGCCAACAGACAGGGGGCAATGGCTACACCTTC
CAISQQTGGNGYTF
>NA|TRBJ2-7|TRBV6-5|12|NA
TGTGCCAGCAGGACAGGTTATTACGAGCAGTACTTC
CASRTGYYEQYF
>NA|TRBJ1-4|TRBV7-9|15|NA
TGTGCCAGCAGCTTAGGAGGCGGGGCCTATGAAAAACTGTTTTTT
CASSLGGGAYEKLFF
>NA|TRBJ2-2|TRBV9|14|NA
TGTGCCAGCAGTTCTCAGGGGAACACCGGGGAGCTGTTTTTT
CASSSQGNTGELFF
>once|TRBJ2-7|TRBV5-4|15|TRBD1
TGTGCCAGCAGCTTGAGAGGGACAGGGATCAACGAGCAGTACTTC
CASSLRGTGINEQYF
>NA|TRBJ2-3|TRBV29-1|13|TRBD1
TGCAGTGTGGACAGGGGTATAACAGATACGCAGTATTTT
CSVDRGITDTQYF
>NA|TRBJ2-3|TRBV10-3|15|NA
TGTGCCATCAGTGTGAACAGGGCAGGCACAGATACGCAGTATTTT
CAISVNRAGTDTQYF
>many|TRBJ1-1|TRBV12-3/TRBV12-4|12|TRBD1
TGTGCCAGCAGTTTTACAGGGGCTGAAGCTTTCTTT
CASSFTGAEAFF
>NA|TRBJ1-2|TRBV19|13|NA
TGTGCCAGTAGTTGGGACACAAGCTATGGCTACACCTTC
CASSWDTSYGYTF
>once|TRBJ2-7|TRBV7-9|14|TRBD2
TGTGCCAGCAGCTTATCCGGGACTAGGCCCGAGCAGTACTTC
CASSLSGTRPEQYF
>NA|TRBJ2-1|TRBV27|17|NA
TGTGCCAGCAGTTTATCCCCCCCTTGGAGCTCCTACAATGAGCAGTTCTTC
CASSLSPPWSSYNEQFF
>few|TRBJ2-7|TRBV18|15|NA
TGTGCCAGCTCACCTCGGGGCCGCGGGGACTACGAGCAGTACTTC
CASSPRGRGDYEQYF
>NA|TRBJ2-1|TRBV19|14|TRBD2
TGTGCCAGTAGACTAGCGGGAGGCGGGAATGAGCAGTTCTTC
CASRLAGGGNEQFF
>NA|TRBJ1-5|TRBV6-2/TRBV6-3|15|NA
TGTGCCAGCAGCCTCAGGTTTAGGGGCAATCAGCCCCAGCATTTT
CASSLRFRGNQPQHF
>NA|TRBJ2-6|TRBV13|17|NA
TGTGCCAGCAGCTTACGGGACGAAAACTCTGGGGCCAACGTCCTGACTTTC
CASSLRDENSGANVLTF
>NA|TRBJ1-2|TRBV28|14|NA
TGTGCCAGCAGTTTACCCCCAGGGCACTATGGCTACACCTTC
CASSLPPGHYGYTF
>few|TRBJ1-4|TRBV19|17|NA
TGTGCCAGTAGCTATCTCAGGGAGGGGACGACTAATGAAAAACTGTTTTTT
CASSYLREGTTNEKLFF
>NA|TRBJ2-3|TRBV29-1|12|NA
TGCAGCGTTGCGCCGTCCACAGATACGCAGTATTTT
CSVAPSTDTQYF
>NA|TRBJ1-1|TRBV27|11|NA
TGTGCCAGCAGTCTCAGGGGTGAAGCTTTCTTT
CASSLRGEAFF
>NA|TRBJ2-3|TRBV6-5|14|TRBD2
TGTGCCAGCCTTAGCGGGAGTCTCACAGATACGCAGTATTTT
CASLSGSLTDTQYF
>NA|TRBJ2-7|TRBV7-2|13|NA
TGTGCCAGCAGCATACAGAGGCGGAACGAGCAGTACTTC
CASSIQRRNEQYF
>NA|TRBJ2-5|TRBV7-2|12|NA
TGTGCCAGCAAGCGAGGGGAAGAGACCCAGTACTTC
CASKRGEETQYF
>NA|TRBJ1-3|TRBV7-8|13|NA
TGTGCCAGCAGCTACCAGGTTGGAAACACCATATATTTT
CASSYQVGNTIYF
>once|TRBJ2-3|TRBV5-1|16|TRBD2
TGCGCCAGCAGCTTGAGCGGGAGTTCCTCCACAGATACGCAGTATTTT
CASSLSGSSSTDTQYF
>NA|TRBJ2-3|TRBV27|14|TRBD2
TGTGCCAGCAGTTTAGCGGGAGGGCCGTATACGCAGTATTTT
CASSLAGGPYTQYF
>few|TRBJ1-2|TRBV28|11|NA
TGTGCCAGCAGTGGGCCCAGGGGCTACACCTTC
CASSGPRGYTF
>few|TRBJ2-1|TRBV4-1|15|TRBD2
TGCGCCAGCAGCCAGTATCTAGCGGACTACAATGAGCAGTTCTTC
CASSQYLADYNEQFF
>NA|TRBJ1-2|TRBV14|16|NA
TGTGCCAGCAGCCAGTCCCGTTTGGGCGGATACTATGGCTACACCTTC
CASSQSRLGGYYGYTF
>NA|TRBJ2-1|TRBV3-1/TRBV3-2|15|TRBD2
TGTGCCAGCAGCCAACTAGCGGTCTCCTACAATGAGCAGTTCTTC
CASSQLAVSYNEQFF
>few|TRBJ2-1|TRBV7-8|17|TRBD2
TGTGCCAGCAGCGAACACCAAATAGCGGGGGGATACAATGAGCAGTTCTTC
CASSEHQIAGGYNEQFF
>NA|TRBJ2-3|TRBV12-3/TRBV12-4|12|NA
TGTGCCAGCAGTTTAGTAACAGATACGCAGTATTTT
CASSLVTDTQYF
>NA|TRBJ2-7|TRBV3-1/TRBV3-2|14|TRBD1
TGTGCCAGCAGCACCCGGGACAGCTCCTACGAGCAGTACTTC
CASSTRDSSYEQYF
>NA|TRBJ2-1|TRBV5-8|15|NA
TGTGCCAGCAGCCCCCGCGTGGGGCCGCTCAATGAGCAGTTCTTC
CASSPRVGPLNEQFF
>NA|TRBJ1-2|TRBV28|15|TRBD1
TGTGCCAGCAGACCTACGGACAGGGAAAACTATGGCTACACCTTC
CASRPTDRENYGYTF
>NA|TRBJ1-6|TRBV3-1/TRBV3-2|15|NA
TGTGCCAGCAGCCAACCGAGTACAGGCAGTTCACCCCTCCACTTT
CASSQPSTGSSPLHF
>NA|TRBJ1-3|TRBV19|15|NA
TGTGCCAGTCGCGAGGGGGACCGCTCTGGAAACACCATATATTTT
CASREGDRSGNTIYF
>NA|TRBJ1-1|TRBV19|13|NA
TGTGCCAGTAGTATCAGGCAGGGTGGTGAAGCTTTCTTT
CASSIRQGGEAFF
>NA|TRBJ1-5|TRBV6-1|15|NA
TGTGCCAGCAGTGAAACCGGCAGCGATTATGAGCCCCAGCATTTT
CASSETGSDYEPQHF
>NA|TRBJ1-2|TRBV11-2|12|NA
TGTGCCAGCAGCGGAAGCAACTATGGCTACACCTTC
CASSGSNYGYTF
>NA|TRBJ2-5|TRBV5-4|16|TRBD2
TGTGCCAGCAGCATCTCTAGCGGGAGGGCCGGTGAGACCCAGTACTTC
CASSISSGRAGETQYF
>NA|TRBJ1-3|TRBV30|13|NA
TGTGCCTGGAAAGGGCAGGCTGGAAACACCATATATTTT
CAWKGQAGNTIYF
>once|TRBJ2-1|TRBV5-6|16|TRBD2
TGTGCCAGCAGCTTCCTAGCGGGAGAGCACTACAATGAGCAGTTCTTC
CASSFLAGEHYNEQFF
>NA|TRBJ2-5|TRBV27|19|TRBD2
TGTGCCAGCAGTTTAGGGGTACTAGCGGGAGGTATAGGTCAAGAGACCCAGTACTTC
CASSLGVLAGGIGQETQYF
>NA|TRBJ1-4|TRBV19|17|NA
TGTGCCAGTACGCCGGGACCCAGGGACGGGGGGCATGAAAAACTGTTTTTT
CASTPGPRDGGHEKLFF
>NA|TRBJ1-1|TRBV5-4|15|TRBD1
TGTGCCAGCACATCCGCCGGGACAGGGGGCACTGAAGCTTTCTTT
CASTSAGTGGTEAFF
>NA|TRBJ1-4|TRBV19|15|NA
TGTGCCAGTAGTGTCCCGGAGGGAGTGGCTGAAAAACTGTTTTTT
CASSVPEGVAEKLFF
>NA|TRBJ2-3|TRBV5-4|16|TRBD2
TGTGCCAGCAGCTTATCTAGCGGGGCTAGCACAGATACGCAGTATTTT
CASSLSSGASTDTQYF
>NA|TRBJ2-7|TRBV18|15|NA
TGTGCCAGCTCACCTTCGGGGTTCCTCTCCTACGAGCAGTACTTC
CASSPSGFLSYEQYF
>NA|TRBJ2-7|TRBV27|16|NA
TGTGCCACACAAAGGAGGACCGGGACAAGCACCCACGAGCAGTACTTC
CATQRRTGTSTHEQYF